One sample yielded the 15 T cell receptor beta chains listed below, sequenced in a study of human thymus T cells (dated by TCRdb to 2019 to 2021). Receptor amplification or capture employed the immunoSEQ multiplex PCR assay. TCRdb stores this immuneACCESS table with in-frame sequences only. Part of the clones is absent; in the studies checked, under half of the shortfall reflects unresolved V genes, and no reason is known for the rest. In this sample the table shows tens of thousands of clones, about 93% of which occur a single time. Together, the top ten hold more than 0.1% of the sample. Input material: blood. The source of these receptors is a boy younger than two with a congenital heart defect but otherwise immunologically healthy.

J is TRBJ1-1 and V is TRBV29-1; D unresolved. Per germline, CDR1 SQVTM and CDR2 ANQGSEA. CDR3 length equals 11 residues. Between the trimmed V and J ends, which lost 3 bases and 2 bases, there was a span of 4 bases. CDR3 nucleotides: TGCAGCGTTGAGACAAACACTGAAGCTTTCTTT. It is translated as CSVETNTEAFF.

V gene TRBV7-2 combines with J gene TRBJ2-1; possible D gene TRBD1, 5 bases. This CDR3 has 14 residues. V was trimmed by 0 bases and J by 5 bases, leaving 8 bases between them. Germline lookup yields CDR1 SGHTA and CDR2 FQGNSA. CDR3 sequence: CASSLARGHNEQFF. CDR3 DNA sequence: TGTGCCAGCAGCTTAGCTAGGGGCCACAATGAGCAGTTCTTC. The whole variable domain, filled in from reference TRBV7-2 and TRBJ2-1, reads GAGVSQSPSNKVTEKGKDVELRCDPISGHTALYWYRQSLGQGLEFLIYFQGNSAPDKSGLPSDRFSAERTGGSVSTLTIQRTQQEDSAVYLCASSLARGHNEQFFGPGTRLTVL.

This clone was counted a single time. The sample contains more than one DNA sequence encoding this CDR3. V gene TRBV30 combines with J gene TRBJ2-4; 8 bases align to TRBD2. The germline V gene has CDR1 GTSNPN and CDR2 SVGIG (reference sequence). The CDR3 sequence is 15 residues long. V trimming: 0 bases; J trimming: 1 base; junction bases outside the gene matches: 2. The CDR3 sequence is CAWSVRGGAKNIQYF. The DNA of the CDR3 is TGTGCCTGGAGTGTACGCGGGGGGGCCAAAAACATTCAGTACTTC.

This clone was seen once. The chain employs TRBV10-1 and TRBJ1-4, with D possibly matching TRBD1 (5 bases). The CDR3 spans 15 residues. Germline V gene data show CDR1 as WNHNN and CDR2 as SYGVQD (reference sequence). V was cut by 6 bases and J by 0 bases, with 11 bases left in between. The CDR3 sequence: CASRKATATNEKLFF. CDR3 in DNA: TGCGCCAGCAGGAAAGCGACAGCAACTAATGAAAAACTGTTTTTT.

This sequence joins TRBV9 and TRBJ1-2; D unclear. Deletions cut 0 bases from V and 0 bases from J, with 15 bases between. Germline V lookup: CDR1 SGDLS, CDR2 YYNGEE. This CDR3 is built from 17 residues. In nucleotides, the CDR3 is TGTGCCAGCAGCGTAGGGATCCGGGTTAGTGCTAACTATGGCTACACCTTC. Translation gives CASSVGIRVSANYGYTF.

The chain couples TRBV27 to TRBJ1-1; 11 nucleotides match TRBD1. V lost 3 bases and J lost 4; bases outside the gene matches: 7. This CDR3 has 16 residues. The V gene's germline CDR1 is MNHEY and CDR2 SMNVEV (reference sequence). This CDR3 reads CASSLGPGTGGTEAFF. CDR3 bases: TGTGCCAGCAGTTTGGGGCCCGGGACAGGGGGCACTGAAGCTTTCTTT.

CDR3 amino acids: CASSSGTAGNTIYF. The CDR3 DNA reads TGTGCCAGCAGCTCCGGGACGGCTGGAAACACCATATATTTT. The chain recombines TRBV5-4 with TRBJ1-3; a possible D gene is TRBD1 (5 bases). Germline V gene data show CDR1 as SGHNT and CDR2 as YYREEE (reference sequence). The V end lost 3 bases, the J end lost 2 bases, and 9 bases lay between the germline ends. This CDR3 has 14 amino acids. Using reference TRBV5-4 and TRBJ1-3 for the parts outside the CDR3, the full variable domain is ETGVTQSPTHLIKTRGQQVTLRCSSQSGHNTVSWYQQALGQGPQFIFQYYREEENGRGNFPPRFSGLQFPNYSSELNVNALELDDSALYLCASSSGTAGNTIYFGEGSWLTVV.

The chain employs TRBV4-3 and TRBJ2-7; 9 positions agree with TRBD1. CDR3 length: 17 amino acids. Germline CDR1 reads LGHNA; CDR2 reads YSLEER. V shed 4 bases and J 0 bases; nucleotides not matched to a gene: 10. The CDR3 coding sequence is TGCGCCAGCAGCCCCGGATACAGGGGGCAGCACTCCTACGAGCAGTACTTC. Translated, it gives CASSPGYRGQHSYEQYF.

The V and J genes are TRBV4-3 and TRBJ2-1; 9 positions agree with TRBD1. The germline V gene has CDR1 LGHNA and CDR2 YSLEER. The ends lost 0 bases at V and 6 bases at J; junction bases unmatched: 0. This CDR3 comprises 14 residues. CDR3 in amino acids: CASSQETGGNEQFF. CDR3 nucleotides: TGCGCCAGCAGCCAAGAGACAGGGGGCAATGAGCAGTTCTTC.

This clone was seen a handful of times. J is TRBJ2-2 and V is TRBV10-1, with D perhaps matching TRBD2 (6 bases). Germline V gene data show CDR1 as WNHNN and CDR2 as SYGVQD (reference sequence). V lost 9 bases to trimming and J lost 4 bases, with 12 bases between them. CDR3 size: 13 residues. CDR3 sequence reads: CASRDLRTGELFF. CDR3 bases: TGCGCCAGTCGGGACTTACGCACCGGGGAGCTGTTTTTT.

The gene calls are TRBV7-9 and TRBJ2-3; D remains unclear. This CDR3 has 15 amino acids. CDR1 is SEHNR, CDR2 FQNEAQ, per germline (reference sequence). V gave up 1 base and J gave up 4 bases, with 12 bases separating them. This CDR3 is CASSLEGWLSDTQYF. The CDR3 DNA sequence: TGTGCCAGCAGCTTAGAGGGTTGGTTGTCAGATACGCAGTATTTT.

J is TRBJ1-5 and V is TRBV7-2; TRBD1 agrees at 8 bases. From germline, CDR1 is SGHTA and CDR2 FQGNSA. With 4 bases clipped from V and 3 bases from J, the junction kept 2 bases outside the gene matches. The CDR3 is made up of 14 amino acids. The CDR3 loop reads CASSSGQVNQPQHF. Here the CDR3 DNA reads TGTGCCAGCAGCTCGGGACAGGTCAATCAGCCCCAGCATTTT. Full variable domain (rest looked up from reference TRBV7-2 and TRBJ1-5): GAGVSQSPSNKVTEKGKDVELRCDPISGHTALYWYRQSLGQGLEFLIYFQGNSAPDKSGLPSDRFSAERTGGSVSTLTIQRTQQEDSAVYLCASSSGQVNQPQHFGDGTRLSIL.

The chain has TRBV4-1 and TRBJ1-1; tentative D call: TRBD1 (5 bases). The CDR3 runs 16 residues. Between the trimmed V and J ends, which lost 3 bases and 3 bases, there was a span of 17 bases. Germline V gene sequence: CDR1 MGHRA, CDR2 YSYEKL. CDR3 DNA sequence: TGCGCCAGCAGCCAGTCCTTTTTTTTCAGGGACACTGAAGCTTTCTTT. Translating it yields CASSQSFFFRDTEAFF.

This chain uses TRBV30 with TRBJ2-1, with D unresolved. The CDR3 sequence is 12 residues long. Germline V gene data show CDR1 as GTSNPN and CDR2 as SVGIG (reference sequence). The V end was cut by 0 bases, the J end by 7 bases, with 7 bases between. The CDR3 here is CAWSVHGNEQFF. As DNA, the CDR3 is TGTGCCTGGAGTGTACACGGAAATGAGCAGTTCTTC.

This chain links TRBV10-3 with TRBJ1-5, with 9 bases matching TRBD1. Germline-derived CDR1 and CDR2 are ENHRY and SYGVKD. V lost 6 bases and J lost 4; bases outside the gene matches: 1. This CDR3 has 13 amino acids. CDR3 sequence (DNA): TGTGCCATCAGAGGACAGGGGAATCAGCCCCAGCATTTT. This gives the protein CAIRGQGNQPQHF.